This T cell receptor beta chain was observed in a study of blood T cell repertoires in COVID-19. Study-wide context: Some COVID-19 samples were acute and others convalescent; all came from the United States, Italy and Spain. From T cells, B-cell-depleted T cells, or PBMCs came the material, which was cDNA or gDNA.

The CDR3 has 15 residues. Under the authors' procedure: Using reference gene primer amplification, nucleated cell counts were estimated. Repertoires were generated with immunoSEQ multiplex PCR, while TCRdb's copy carries only in-frame clones and drops some. V and J calls and clone size are those listed in that table; D and trimming were worked out from the DNA. The table includes around 70,000 clones, around 86% detected once. The chain recombines TRBV21-1 with TRBJ1-2; TRBD1 is taken as the D call from the table, unchecked against the DNA. TRBV21-1 is described as a pseudogene. The sample was peripheral blood. This receptor was taken from a man aged 45-65 years with active COVID-19. The CDR3: CASSIPDRVGYGYTF. For the CDR3, the DNA is TGTGCCAGCAGCATCCCGGACAGGGTCGGCTATGGCTACACCTTC.